Each of the 10 T cell receptor beta chains below was sequenced from the same sample in a study of blood T cell repertoires in COVID-19. Here immunoSEQ multiplex PCR was the method, and the copy in TCRdb shows in-frame clones only, minus some. The sample contains 170,000 or so clones, around nine tenths of which appear only once. Sequenced input: peripheral blood. The receptors were gathered from a woman aged 18-29 years who had recovered from COVID-19.

The chain employs TRBV7-2 and TRBJ2-1; 9 positions agree with TRBD2. The V segment lost 5 bases and the J segment 1 base; nucleotides outside the gene matches: 9. The CDR3 runs to 17 residues. Germline CDR1 SGHTA, CDR2 FQGNSA. In nucleotides, the CDR3 is TGTGCCAGCAGCCTAAGCGGGGGGACGCCTTCCTACAATGAGCAGTTCTTC. Translating it yields CASSLSGGTPSYNEQFF. The full variable domain, completed using reference TRBV7-2 and TRBJ2-1, is GAGVSQSPSNKVTEKGKDVELRCDPISGHTALYWYRQSLGQGLEFLIYFQGNSAPDKSGLPSDRFSAERTGGSVSTLTIQRTQQEDSAVYLCASSLSGGTPSYNEQFFGPGTRLTVL.

The rearrangement uses TRBV7-2 and TRBJ1-5; 8 nucleotides agree with TRBD1. The CDR3 sequence is 18 residues long. CDR1 is SGHTA, CDR2 FQGNSA, per germline. Trimming took 2 bases from V and 11 from J; bases not matched to a gene: 20. Written as DNA, the CDR3 is TGTGCCAGCAGCTTAAGGAATAGTGGGCAGGGGGCTCTAGGAGCCCAGCATTTT. Encoded protein: CASSLRNSGQGALGAQHF. The full variable domain, completed using reference TRBV7-2 and TRBJ1-5, is GAGVSQSPSNKVTEKGKDVELRCDPISGHTALYWYRQSLGQGLEFLIYFQGNSAPDKSGLPSDRFSAERTGGSVSTLTIQRTQQEDSAVYLCASSLRNSGQGALGAQHFGDGTRLSIL.

The V call is TRBV7-9, the J call TRBJ2-2, with TRBD1 identical over 10 bases. CDR1 is SEHNR and CDR2 is FQNEAQ in the germline V gene (reference sequence). J lost 5 bases, V lost 2 bases, and 5 bases had no gene match. The CDR3 totals 16 residues. In DNA form, the CDR3 reads TGTGCCAGCAGCTTATCCGGGACAGGGGTTACCGGGGAGCTGTTTTTT. Its translation is CASSLSGTGVTGELFF. The full variable domain, rest sourced from reference TRBV7-9 and TRBJ2-2, is DTGVSQNPRHKITKRGQNVTFRCDPISEHNRLYWYRQTLGQGPEFLTYFQNEAQLEKSRLLSDRFSAERPKGSFSTLEIQRTEQGDSAMYLCASSLSGTGVTGELFFGEGSRLTVL.

This chain uses TRBV4-3 with TRBJ1-2, with a weak D call TRBD1 (5 bases). CDR1 LGHNA and CDR2 YSLEER come from the germline V gene. This CDR3 is 14 amino acids long. Trimming stripped 3 bases from V and 8 bases from J, with 16 bases between. DNA of the CDR3: TGCGCCAGCAGCCAGATTTTAGACAGTACCGGCTACACCTTC. This codes for CASSQILDSTGYTF.

The rearrangement links TRBV6-5 to TRBJ1-3; 8 bases line up with TRBD1. Germline V lookup: CDR1 MNHEY, CDR2 SVGAGI. The trim removed 2 bases at V and 2 bases at J, leaving 5 bases unmatched. This CDR3 is 16 amino acids long. CDR3 sequence reads: CASSYPRTGPGNTIYF. In nucleotides, the CDR3 is TGTGCCAGCAGTTACCCTAGGACAGGGCCTGGAAACACCATATATTTT.

As regards this clone: The same CDR3 is also encoded by other DNA sequences in this sample. V is TRBV29-1 and J is TRBJ1-1; possible D gene TRBD1, 6 bases. Looked up from germline, CDR1 is SQVTM and CDR2 is ANQGSEA. The CDR3 spans 12 residues. Trimming took 7 bases from V and 0 from J, leaving 9 bases between them. CDR3 in amino acids: CSGGQLNTEAFF. CDR3 bases: TGCAGCGGAGGACAGCTGAACACTGAAGCTTTCTTT.

The V gene is TRBV19, the J gene TRBJ2-5; 10 bases line up with TRBD1. The CDR3 contains 14 residues. CDR1 and CDR2 from the germline V gene are LNHDA and SQIVND (reference sequence). V dropped 6 bases and J dropped 5; count of bases not matched to a gene: 6. CDR3 in amino acids: CASSDRGRGETQYF. The CDR3 DNA reads as TGTGCCAGTAGCGACAGGGGGCGCGGGGAGACCCAGTACTTC.

This clone was found once. This chain links TRBV7-2 with TRBJ1-3; TRBD1 aligns across 10 bases. The CDR3 loop spans 15 amino acids. Germline V gives CDR1 SGHTA, CDR2 FQGNSA. Unmatched junction bases numbered 3, after V lost 5 bases and J lost 2 bases. The CDR3 nucleotides read TGTGCCAGCAGCGTGGACAGGGGGACTGGAAACACCATATATTTT. Its translation: CASSVDRGTGNTIYF.

This chain links TRBV5-1 with TRBJ2-3; maybe TRBD2 (5 bases). The germline gives CDR1 SGHRS, CDR2 YFSETQ. V was cut by 0 bases and J by 3 bases, with 8 bases left in between. The CDR3 consists of 14 residues. CDR3 residues: CASSLAGGTDTQYF. DNA of the CDR3: TGCGCCAGCAGCTTGGCCGGAGGAACAGATACGCAGTATTTT.

This chain joins TRBV28 and TRBJ2-7; D unresolved. The CDR3 is 13 residues long. V was shortened by 7 bases and J by 6 bases, with 16 bases between the two germline ends. CDR1 MDHEN and CDR2 SYDVKM come from the germline V gene. In DNA form, the CDR3 reads TGTGCCAGCAACCCTGGCGGCAGCAGCGAGCAGTACGTC. Translated, it gives CASNPGGSSEQYV.